Shown below are 10 T cell receptor beta chains from a single sample sequenced in a study of shared clonotypes between healthy human individuals (dated by TCRdb to about 2020). Library preparation was by the immunoSEQ multiplex PCR assay. TCRdb limited this immuneACCESS table to in-frame rearrangements with V and J called. A share of clones is missing; checked studies link under half to unresolved V genes, and the rest is unexplained. The sample has about 980,000 clones on record, roughly 72% of them singletons. Roughly 1.5% of the sample rests with the top ten. Sequences were obtained from memory CD4+ T cells sorted from blood. The label giving this sample's cell subset or site can be read as: CD45RA-negative fraction. These receptors came from a man younger than 35 in good health.

Written as DNA, the CDR3 is TGCGCCAGCAGCCAAGCGGGGACCCAAGAGACCCAGTACTTC. Translation gives CASSQAGTQETQYF. The chain links TRBV4-1 to TRBJ2-5; either TRBD1 or TRBD2 may fit D (5 bases each). The CDR3 consists of 14 residues. Per the germline V gene, CDR1 is MGHRA and CDR2 is YSYEKL. Trimming removed 1 base from V and 1 base from J, with 7 bases in between.

This chain links TRBV10-1 with TRBJ2-3; D is perhaps TRBD2 (6 bases). This CDR3 is built from 11 residues. CDR1 WNHNN and CDR2 SYGVQD come from the germline V gene (reference sequence). The V gene lost 5 bases and the J gene lost 8 bases, with 8 bases spanning the gap. The CDR3 bases are TGCGCCAGCAGTTCGGGAGTTACGCAGTATTTT. This translates into CASSSGVTQYF.

This chain links TRBV5-8 with TRBJ2-3; 8 nucleotides match TRBD2. The CDR3 length is 16 residues. Losses at the gene ends were 4 bases for V and 3 bases for J; bases not matched to a gene: 10. CDR1 and CDR2 (germline): SGHTS, YDEGEE. CDR3 DNA: TGTGCCAGCAGCCCGATAATTGCGGGGGGTACAGATACGCAGTATTTT. It translates to CASSPIIAGGTDTQYF. The whole variable domain, filled in from reference TRBV5-8 and TRBJ2-3, reads EAGVTQSPTHLIKTRGQQATLRCSPISGHTSVYWYQQALGLGLQFLLWYDEGEERNRGNFPPRFSGRQFPNYSSELNVNALELEDSALYLCASSPIIAGGTDTQYFGPGTRLTVL.

This chain links TRBV9 with TRBJ1-5, with 9 bases fitting TRBD1. The ends lost 0 bases at V and 4 bases at J; junction bases unmatched: 2. The CDR3 extends over 15 amino acids. Germline-derived CDR1 and CDR2 are SGDLS and YYNGEE. The CDR3 nucleotides are TGTGCCAGCAGCGTAGGACAGGGGGAAAATCAGCCCCAGCATTTT. It yields the protein CASSVGQGENQPQHF.

Here the CDR3 reads CASSLMTASEQYF. The CDR3 DNA reads TGTGCCAGCAGTCTTATGACGGCATCGGAGCAGTACTTC. This rearrangement joins TRBV27 to TRBJ2-7; D remains ambiguous. Germline assignment: CDR1 MNHEY and CDR2 SMNVEV (reference sequence). CDR3 size: 13 residues. Trimming removed 5 bases at V and 7 bases at J, with 15 bases between.

This clone was seen just once. This chain links TRBV30 with TRBJ2-7; a weak D match, TRBD2 (6 bases). The CDR3 consists of 13 residues. Germline V gene data show CDR1 as GTSNPN and CDR2 as SVGIG (reference sequence). V was trimmed by 0 bases and J by 3 bases, leaving 9 bases between them. CDR3 sequence: CAWSVRGFYEQYF. In DNA form, the CDR3 reads TGTGCCTGGAGTGTACGGGGGTTCTACGAGCAGTACTTC.

This chain connects TRBV18 to TRBJ2-2; no clear D. The CDR3 is made up of 13 amino acids. Germline V CDR1 and CDR2: KGHSH, LQKENI. With 2 bases removed from V and 7 bases from J, the gap between germline ends came to 8 bases. Here the CDR3 reads CASSPSRIGELFF. CDR3 sequence (DNA): TGTGCCAGCTCACCAAGCCGGATCGGGGAGCTGTTTTTT.

This chain uses TRBV6-1 with TRBJ1-5, with D perhaps TRBD1 (6 bases). The CDR3 has 15 residues. The germline CDR1 and CDR2 sequences are MNHNS and SASEGT. V lost 11 bases, J lost 6 bases, and 23 bases lay in between. CDR3 loop: CAVPDRPLEGQPQHF. The DNA of the CDR3 is TGTGCCGTTCCTGACAGGCCTCTAGAGGGTCAGCCCCAGCATTTT.

In its sample, this clone was seen a few times. The chain uses TRBV5-4 and TRBJ2-6; 7 bases are a match to TRBD1. The V and J ends lost 5 bases and 9 bases, in that order; junction bases with no gene match: 11. Per germline, CDR1 SGHNT and CDR2 YYREEE (reference sequence). This CDR3 has 15 amino acids. CDR3 bases: TGTGCCAGCAGTCTACCCGGGACAGCGAACAACGTCCTGACTTTC. Its protein is CASSLPGTANNVLTF.

The CDR3 region is CAWQRDSNQPQHF. The CDR3 coding sequence is TGTGCCTGGCAGCGGGATAGCAATCAGCCCCAGCATTTT. This chain joins TRBV30 and TRBJ1-5; D call uncertain. The germline V gene has CDR1 GTSNPN and CDR2 SVGIG (reference sequence). CDR3 size: 13 residues. Trimming left V 5 bases short and J 0 bases short, with 8 bases between.